A single sample gave rise to the 31 T cell receptor beta chains below, sequenced in a study of identical twins. TCRdb processed the 5' RACE reads anew with MiXCR; each CDR3 protein has one entry. The sample contains some 240,000 distinct CDR3 sequences, 8% to 11% of which appear only once. Sequencing was performed on memory T cells sorted from blood. These receptors all stem from a man aged 45-60 years in good health.

This clonotype occurred a few times. The chain is built from TRBV5-5 and TRBJ1-1, with D unresolved. Germline CDR1 is SGHKS and CDR2 is YYEKEE (reference sequence). V was pared by 4 bases and J by 1 base, with 17 bases between. The CDR3 spans 16 residues. CDR3 nucleotide sequence: TGTGCCAGCAGCCCGCTTTTAAGGGTCGGGAACACTGAAGCTTTCTTT. This codes for CASSPLLRVGNTEAFF.

The chain is built from TRBV14 and TRBJ1-6, with 8 bases aligning to TRBD1. The J segment lost 13 bases and the V segment lost 4 bases, leaving 12 bases of the junction unmatched. This CDR3 has 15 amino acids. The germline V gene has CDR1 SGHDN and CDR2 FVKESK. The CDR3 coding sequence is TGTGCCAGCAGCCGCCAGACAGGGGCAGGGTCTCCCCTCCACTTT. It encodes CASSRQTGAGSPLHF.

V usage is TRBV20-1 and J usage is TRBJ1-2; 8 bases align to TRBD1. With 6 bases clipped from V and 14 bases from J, the junction kept 14 bases outside the gene matches. Looked up from germline, CDR1 is DFQATT and CDR2 is SNEGSKA (reference sequence). The CDR3 is 12 residues long. The CDR3 here is CSASLGQGPITF. Here the CDR3 DNA reads TGCAGTGCCAGTCTAGGACAGGGACCTATAACCTTC.

The sample holds many counts of this clonotype. The CDR3 bases are TGTGCCAGCACCCGACAGGCGTCGCACTATGGCTACACCTTC. It translates to CASTRQASHYGYTF. The J gene is TRBJ1-2, the V gene TRBV5-5; D may be TRBD1 (6 bases). The germline CDR1 and CDR2 sequences are SGHKS and YYEKEE (reference sequence). V dropped 6 bases and J dropped 3 bases, with 15 bases sitting between them. This CDR3 has 14 residues.

This clonotype was counted between two and nine times. The J gene is TRBJ2-7, the V gene TRBV15; D is possibly TRBD1 (5 bases). The CDR3 length is 16 residues. V shed 3 bases and J shed 3 bases, with 18 bases lying between them. From germline, CDR1 is LNHNV and CDR2 YYDKDF (reference sequence). The CDR3 DNA reads as TGTGCCACCAGCAGCCGACAAGGGGTCCCCGGCTACGAGCAGTACTTC. This codes for CATSSRQGVPGYEQYF.

This clonotype was recorded many times. The chain combines TRBV12-3 or TRBV12-4 with TRBJ1-1; TRBD1 matches 7 bases. The CDR3 length is 13 residues. Trimming removed 3 bases from V and 8 bases from J; junction bases left unmatched: 6. The CDR3 bases are TGTGCCAGCAGTTTGGGGGGAGGGGGCGAAGCTTTCTTT. Amino acid sequence: CASSLGGGGEAFF.

The gene calls are TRBV27 and TRBJ1-6; unclear D gene. V was pared by 2 bases and J by 0 bases, with 11 bases between. Germline assignment: CDR1 MNHEY and CDR2 SMNVEV (reference sequence). CDR3 size: 17 residues. The DNA for the CDR3 is TGTGCCAGCAGTTTAGTCGTGTCGAGCTCCTATAATTCACCCCTCCACTTT. Translated, it gives CASSLVVSSSYNSPLHF.

This clonotype was counted ten times or more. The chain couples TRBV3-1 to TRBJ1-1; 9 bases match TRBD1. The junction had 5 bases not matched to a gene; V was cut back by 2 bases and J by 7 bases. Germline CDR1 and CDR2: LGHDT and YNNKEL (reference sequence). The CDR3 runs 14 residues. CDR3 amino acids: CASSQTGGANEAFF. The DNA of the CDR3 is TGTGCCAGCAGCCAAACAGGGGGCGCGAATGAAGCTTTCTTT.

This clonotype was seen at least ten times. The rearrangement joins TRBV29-1 to TRBJ2-5; D remains unclear. V was clipped by 6 bases and J by 2 bases, with 13 bases between them. The germline V gene has CDR1 SQVTM and CDR2 ANQGSEA. This CDR3 has 13 residues. This chain's CDR3 is CSVETQEQETQYF. For the CDR3, the DNA is TGCAGCGTGGAGACTCAGGAACAAGAGACCCAGTACTTC.

The rearrangement joins TRBV2 to TRBJ2-5; TRBD2 aligns across 10 bases. The CDR3 is 12 residues long. Germline trimming cut 8 bases from V and 5 bases from J; bases unmatched to any gene: 2. CDR1 SNHLY and CDR2 FYNNEI come from the germline V gene. The CDR3: CASSSGSETQYF. The CDR3 DNA sequence: TGTGCCAGCTCTAGCGGGAGTGAGACCCAGTACTTC. Variable domain in full (rest from reference TRBV2 and TRBJ2-5): EPEVTQTPSHQVTQMGQEVILRCVPISNHLYFYWYRQILGQKVEFLVSFYNNEISEKSEIFDDQFSVERPDGSNFTLKIRSTKLEDSAMYFCASSSGSETQYFGPGTRLLVL.

This clonotype was picked up many times. In nucleotides, the CDR3 is TGTGCCAGCAGTTACGGTACTAGCGGGAGAACGCAGTATTTT. Protein sequence: CASSYGTSGRTQYF. The V call is TRBV6-2 or TRBV6-3, the J call TRBJ2-3, with 11 bases lining up with TRBD2. After removal of 2 bases from V and 9 bases from J, the junction contained 4 bases not matched to a gene. Germline V gene sequence: CDR1 MNHEY, CDR2 SVGEGT. The CDR3 sequence is 14 residues long.

This clonotype was detected ten times or more. V usage is TRBV20-1 and J usage is TRBJ2-1; 8 nucleotides align to TRBD1. J gave up 1 base and V 0 bases, and 8 bases lay outside the gene matches. This CDR3 comprises 17 residues. Germline V gives CDR1 DFQATT, CDR2 SNEGSKA (reference sequence). The CDR3 here is CSARDYRQGTSYNEQFF. The CDR3 bases are TGCAGTGCTAGAGATTACCGACAGGGGACGTCCTACAATGAGCAGTTCTTC.

This clonotype was counted at least ten times. The chain carries TRBV11-3 and TRBJ2-3; D is unclear. Germline V gives CDR1 SGHNT, CDR2 YENEEA. This CDR3 is built from 14 residues. V gave up 5 bases and J gave up 0 bases, with 9 bases separating them. The CDR3 reads CASSPDKSTDTQYF. In DNA form, the CDR3 reads TGTGCCAGCAGCCCCGACAAGAGCACAGATACGCAGTATTTT.

This chain uses TRBV20-1 with TRBJ1-6; unclear D gene. This CDR3 is built from 13 residues. V lost 3 bases to trimming and J lost 7 bases, with 10 bases between them. Germline V gene lookup returns CDR1 DFQATT and CDR2 SNEGSKA (reference sequence). In nucleotides, the CDR3 is TGCAGTGCTAGTTTATCAGAGAATTCACCCCTCCACTTT. It encodes CSASLSENSPLHF.

The sample holds a few counts of this clonotype. The CDR3 loop is CATSRGQVDTDTQYF. In nucleotides, the CDR3 is TGTGCCACCAGCAGAGGACAGGTCGACACAGATACGCAGTATTTT. The J gene is TRBJ2-3, the V gene TRBV15; the D gene is possibly TRBD1 (6 bases). CDR1 is LNHNV and CDR2 is YYDKDF in the germline V gene (reference sequence). V was shortened by 1 base and J by 2 bases, with 10 bases between the two germline ends. This CDR3 region has 15 residues.

This clonotype has a handful of counts. The rearrangement links TRBV18 to TRBJ1-1, with TRBD1 identical over 11 bases. The junction had 14 bases not matched to a gene; V was cut back by 3 bases and J by 5 bases. CDR3 length: 18 amino acids. Per the germline V gene, CDR1 is KGHSH and CDR2 is LQKENI. The CDR3 nucleotides are TGTGCCAGCTCACCGCCAAACATCGGACAGGGGGCTCTGACTGAAGCTTTCTTT. It specifies CASSPPNIGQGALTEAFF.

The V and J genes are TRBV6-2 or TRBV6-3 and TRBJ1-1, with TRBD1 matching over 8 bases. Germline V CDR1 and CDR2: MNHEY, SVGEGT. This CDR3 has 14 residues. With V trimmed by 5 bases and J by 4 bases, 6 bases remained unmatched. CDR3 region: CASSPTGEGTEAFF. CDR3 nucleotide sequence: TGTGCCAGCAGTCCGACAGGGGAGGGCACTGAAGCTTTCTTT.

A few counts support this clonotype. The J gene is TRBJ2-5, the V gene TRBV11-2, with D perhaps TRBD1 (6 bases). The CDR3 is 15 residues long. Trimming left V 0 bases short and J 7 bases short, with 15 bases between. CDR1 and CDR2 from the germline V gene are SGHAT and FQNNGV. CDR3 sequence: CASSLDQGRPGTQYF. CDR3 DNA: TGTGCCAGCAGCTTAGATCAGGGGCGCCCTGGGACCCAGTACTTC.

The V gene is TRBV5-1, the J gene TRBJ2-7; D is ambiguous. V was trimmed by 3 bases and J by 3 bases, leaving 10 bases between them. Germline loops: CDR1 SGHRS, CDR2 YFSETQ. The CDR3 length is 13 residues. As DNA, the CDR3 is TGCGCCAGCAGCTGGGATGGGGACTACGAGCAGTACTTC. The encoded protein is CASSWDGDYEQYF.

The gene calls are TRBV5-4 and TRBJ1-1, with D uncertain. V gave up 3 bases and J gave up 1 base, with 13 bases separating them. The CDR3 consists of 15 residues. CDR1 is SGHNT, CDR2 YYREEE, per germline (reference sequence). The CDR3 loop is CASSSPQSGNTEAFF. The CDR3 region has the DNA TGTGCCAGCAGCTCTCCACAATCCGGGAACACTGAAGCTTTCTTT.

This clonotype was seen only a few times. The chain has TRBV4-3 and TRBJ2-3, with 10 bases that match TRBD1. CDR1 LGHNA and CDR2 YSLEER come from the germline V gene. This CDR3 is built from 18 residues. J lost 2 bases, V lost 2 bases, and 10 bases had no gene match. CDR3 sequence (DNA): TGCGCCAGCAGCCAATTTCTTGGGACAGGGGCTATCACAGATACGCAGTATTTT. Amino acid sequence: CASSQFLGTGAITDTQYF.

Many counts were recorded for this clonotype. The chain is built from TRBV28 and TRBJ2-7; weak D call: TRBD1 (6 bases). V lost 5 bases, J lost 3 bases, and 14 bases lay in between. Per germline, CDR1 MDHEN and CDR2 SYDVKM. This CDR3 is 14 amino acids long. The CDR3 DNA is TGTGCCAGCAGTCCAGACAGGAGATACTACGAGCAGTACTTC. Translation gives CASSPDRRYYEQYF.

In DNA form, the CDR3 reads TGCGCCAGCAGCTCTTCTACTTCGGGACGTTTAGGGACCCAGTACTTC. The encoded protein is CASSSSTSGRLGTQYF. The J gene is TRBJ2-5, the V gene TRBV5-1; perhaps D is TRBD1 or TRBD2 (5 bases each). The CDR3 spans 16 residues. V lost 3 bases and J lost 7, with 22 bases in between. Germline V CDR1 and CDR2: SGHRS, YFSETQ.

This clonotype was seen only once. Since a much larger clone is just one base distant, this may be a read error. The CDR3 bases are TGCAGTGCTACCAACCCAGGGACTGAAGCTTTCTTT. Translated, it gives CSATNPGTEAFF. This chain connects TRBV20-1 to TRBJ1-1; D perhaps matches TRBD1 (5 bases). Looked up from germline, CDR1 is DFQATT and CDR2 is SNEGSKA (reference sequence). Trimming took off 4 bases at V and 5 bases at J, with 11 bases between the two ends. The CDR3 is 12 amino acids.

The chain carries TRBV6-5 and TRBJ1-5; 10 bases are a match to TRBD1. The V segment lost 4 bases and the J segment 7 bases; nucleotides outside the gene matches: 4. Germline V lookup: CDR1 MNHEY, CDR2 SVGAGI. The CDR3 loop spans 14 amino acids. The CDR3 sequence is CASSWDRGKQPQHF. The CDR3 DNA is TGTGCCAGCAGTTGGGACAGGGGAAAACAGCCCCAGCATTTT.

This clonotype has a count of ten or more. The chain recombines TRBV10-3 with TRBJ2-1; possible D gene TRBD1, 6 bases. The ends were cut back, 3 bases at V and 8 bases at J, with 14 bases in the middle. Per germline, CDR1 ENHRY and CDR2 SYGVKD. This CDR3 is 14 amino acids long. CDR3 residues: CAISERTAVHEQFF. The CDR3 DNA reads as TGTGCCATCAGTGAAAGGACAGCGGTCCATGAGCAGTTCTTC.

This clonotype was picked up a small number of times. The chain employs TRBV3-1 and TRBJ1-2, with D perhaps matching TRBD1 (6 bases). V lost 0 bases, J lost 3 bases, and 11 bases lay in between. CDR1 is LGHDT and CDR2 is YNNKEL in the germline V gene (reference sequence). This CDR3 contains 15 residues. As DNA, the CDR3 is TGTGCCAGCAGCCAAGAGTGGGGGGCGGACTATGGCTACACCTTC. It translates to CASSQEWGADYGYTF.

This clonotype was counted only a few times. V and J are TRBV4-2 and TRBJ1-3; no definite D call. V gave up 0 bases and J gave up 4 bases, with 10 bases separating them. The germline V gene has CDR1 LGHNA and CDR2 YNFKEQ. This CDR3 has 15 residues. The CDR3 coding sequence is TGTGCCAGCAGCCAAGAGGAAATAACGGGAAACACCATATATTTT. Residues: CASSQEEITGNTIYF.

This clonotype was seen a handful of times. The chain couples TRBV20-1 to TRBJ2-7; 8 bases match TRBD2. With V trimmed by 6 bases and J by 2 bases, 15 bases remained unmatched. Germline V gives CDR1 DFQATT, CDR2 SNEGSKA (reference sequence). The CDR3 totals 16 residues. The CDR3 DNA reads TGCAGTGCACGGAACCTAGCGGGCCTTTTCACCTACGAGCAGTACTTC. Protein sequence: CSARNLAGLFTYEQYF.

There are many counts of this clonotype. The chain links TRBV5-6 to TRBJ1-4; no definite D call. Germline V lookup: CDR1 SGHDT, CDR2 YYEEEE. CDR3 size: 15 residues. Trimming cost V 0 bases and J 8 bases, with 14 bases left between them. CDR3 amino acids: CASSLATGAVEKLFF. In DNA form, the CDR3 reads TGTGCCAGCAGCTTGGCCACGGGAGCGGTCGAAAAACTGTTTTTT.

The chain joins TRBV20-1 to TRBJ1-5; D might be TRBD1 (5 bases). The germline V gene has CDR1 DFQATT and CDR2 SNEGSKA (reference sequence). V gave up 2 bases and J gave up 0 bases, with 11 bases separating them. The CDR3 is 15 residues long. CDR3 DNA sequence: TGCAGTGCTAGACCGGGACGGTATAGCAATCAGCCCCAGCATTTT. This gives the protein CSARPGRYSNQPQHF.